This TCR beta chain was sequenced for a study of blood T cell repertoires in COVID-19. Here immunoSEQ multiplex PCR was the method, and the copy in TCRdb shows in-frame clones only, minus some. Counted here are under 130,000 clones, about 85% occurring once; the ten biggest clones make up roughly 4%. The CDR3 extends over 16 amino acids. J lost 2 bases, V lost 4 bases, and 5 bases had no gene match. Germline V CDR1 and CDR2: SGDLS, YYNGEE. The chain recombines TRBV9 with TRBJ1-6; 8 nucleotides agree with TRBD1. The TCR comes from a man between 45 and 60 years old with acute or convalescent COVID-19. Sequenced sample: peripheral blood. The CDR3 protein is CASSSRTGTYNSPLHF. The CDR3, as DNA: TGTGCCAGCAGCTCACGGACAGGGACCTATAATTCACCCCTCCACTTT.